This T cell receptor beta chain emerged from a study of OX40 agonist ivuxolimab in advanced cancers. Study at large: A mean age of roughly 66 years, range roughly 20 to 80, was recorded, and about 83% were male. Under the entry rules, prior anti-PD-1, anti-PD-L1 or anti-CTLA-4 therapy was allowed, and roughly 39% had some. Partial responses occurred in three patients (one hepatocellular carcinoma, two cutaneous melanoma).

On cycle 4 day 1 and cycle 7 day 1, as well as at baseline, blood was sampled. Unmatched junction bases numbered 6, after V lost 4 bases and J lost 4 bases. The CDR3 has 16 residues. From germline, CDR1 is LNHNV and CDR2 YYDKDF (reference sequence). The method was immunoSEQ multiplex PCR; TCRdb's version includes in-frame clones alone and lacks a portion of them. The sample includes 85,000 to 130,000 clones, about nine tenths of them seen just once. The input for sequencing was CD4+ or CD8+ T cells sorted from blood, taken in a trial of the OX40 agonist ivuxolimab. The chain joins TRBV15 to TRBJ2-1; 11 nucleotides line up with TRBD2. This TCR came from an adult with an advanced solid tumor such as melanoma, head and neck, liver or kidney cancer. CDR3 region: CATSKTTSGRYNEQFF. The DNA of the CDR3 is TGTGCCACCAGCAAAACTACTAGCGGGAGATACAATGAGCAGTTCTTC.